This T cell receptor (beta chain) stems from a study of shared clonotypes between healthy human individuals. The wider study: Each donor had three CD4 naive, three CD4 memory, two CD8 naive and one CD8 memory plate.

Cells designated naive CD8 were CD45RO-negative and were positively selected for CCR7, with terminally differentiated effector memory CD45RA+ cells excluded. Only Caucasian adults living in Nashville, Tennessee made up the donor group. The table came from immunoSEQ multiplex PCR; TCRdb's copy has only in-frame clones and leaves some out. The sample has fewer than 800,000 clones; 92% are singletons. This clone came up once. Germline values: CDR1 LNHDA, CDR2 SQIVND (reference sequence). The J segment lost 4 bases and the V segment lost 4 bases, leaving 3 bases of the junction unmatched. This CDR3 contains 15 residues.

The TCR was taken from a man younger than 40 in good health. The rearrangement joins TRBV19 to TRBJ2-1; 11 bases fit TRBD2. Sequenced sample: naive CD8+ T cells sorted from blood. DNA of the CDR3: TGTGCCAGTAGTAACGGACTAGCGGGTTACAATGAGCAGTTCTTC. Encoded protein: CASSNGLAGYNEQFF.